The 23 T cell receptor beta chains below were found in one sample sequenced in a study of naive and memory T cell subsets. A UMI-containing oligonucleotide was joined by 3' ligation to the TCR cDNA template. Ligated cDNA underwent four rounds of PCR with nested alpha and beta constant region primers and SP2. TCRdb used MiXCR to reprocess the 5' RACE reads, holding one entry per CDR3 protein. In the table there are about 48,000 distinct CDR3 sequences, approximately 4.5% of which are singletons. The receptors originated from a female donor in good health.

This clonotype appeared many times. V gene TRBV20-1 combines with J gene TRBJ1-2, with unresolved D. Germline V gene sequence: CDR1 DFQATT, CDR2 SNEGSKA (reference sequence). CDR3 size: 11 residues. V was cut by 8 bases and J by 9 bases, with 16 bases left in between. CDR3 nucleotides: TGCAGTCACACACACCGGGTGAGCTACACCTTC. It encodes CSHTHRVSYTF.

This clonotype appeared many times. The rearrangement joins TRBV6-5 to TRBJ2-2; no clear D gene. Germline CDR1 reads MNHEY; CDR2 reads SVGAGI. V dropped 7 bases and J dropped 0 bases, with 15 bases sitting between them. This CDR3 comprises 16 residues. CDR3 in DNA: TGTGCCAGCAAAAAAGGAGCACAATCGAACACCGGGGAGCTGTTTTTT. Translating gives CASKKGAQSNTGELFF.

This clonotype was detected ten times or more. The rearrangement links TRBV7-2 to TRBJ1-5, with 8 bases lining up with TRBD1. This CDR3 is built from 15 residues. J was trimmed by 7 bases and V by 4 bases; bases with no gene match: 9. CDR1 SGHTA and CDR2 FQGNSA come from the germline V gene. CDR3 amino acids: CASSSPGQGRQPQHF. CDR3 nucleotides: TGTGCCAGCAGCTCCCCCGGACAGGGCCGGCAGCCCCAGCATTTT.

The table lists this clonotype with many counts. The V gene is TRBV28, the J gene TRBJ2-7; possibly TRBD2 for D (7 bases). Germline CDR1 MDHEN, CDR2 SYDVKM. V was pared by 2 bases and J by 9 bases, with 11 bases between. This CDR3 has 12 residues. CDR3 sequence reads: CASSLRGAGQYF. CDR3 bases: TGTGCCAGCAGTTTACGGGGGGCTGGGCAGTACTTC.

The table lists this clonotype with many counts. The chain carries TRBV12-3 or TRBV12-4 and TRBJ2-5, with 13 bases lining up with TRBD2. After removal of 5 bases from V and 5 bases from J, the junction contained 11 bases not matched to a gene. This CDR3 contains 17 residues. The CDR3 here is CASSHGLAGVFRETQYF. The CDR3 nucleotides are TGTGCCAGCAGTCATGGACTAGCGGGAGTGTTTAGGGAGACCCAGTACTTC.

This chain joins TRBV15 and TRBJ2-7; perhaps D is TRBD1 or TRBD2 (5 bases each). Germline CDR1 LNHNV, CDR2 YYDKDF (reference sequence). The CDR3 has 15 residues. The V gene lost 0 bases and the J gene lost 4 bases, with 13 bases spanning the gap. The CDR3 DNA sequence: TGTGCCACCAGCAGAGATCTGGCAGGGACGTACGAGCAGTACTTC. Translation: CATSRDLAGTYEQYF. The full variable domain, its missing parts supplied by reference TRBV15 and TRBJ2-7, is DAMVIQNPRYQVTQFGKPVTLSCSQTLNHNVMYWYQQKSSQAPKLLFHYYDKDFNNEADTPDNFQSRRPNTSFCFLDIRSPGLGDTAMYLCATSRDLAGTYEQYFGPGTRLTVT.

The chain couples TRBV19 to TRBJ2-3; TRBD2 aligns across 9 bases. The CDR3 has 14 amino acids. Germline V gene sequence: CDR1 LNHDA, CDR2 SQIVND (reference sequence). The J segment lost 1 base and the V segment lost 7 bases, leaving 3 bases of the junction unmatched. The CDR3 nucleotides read TGTGCCAGTACGAGGACTAGCGGCACAGATACGCAGTATTTT. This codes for CASTRTSGTDTQYF.

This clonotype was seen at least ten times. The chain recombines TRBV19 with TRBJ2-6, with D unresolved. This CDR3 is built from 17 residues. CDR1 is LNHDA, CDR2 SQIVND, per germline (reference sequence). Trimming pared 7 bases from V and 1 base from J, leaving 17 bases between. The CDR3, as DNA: TGTGCCAGTACATCCCCCGGCGCGGCGTCTGGGGCCAACGTCCTGACTTTC. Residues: CASTSPGAASGANVLTF.

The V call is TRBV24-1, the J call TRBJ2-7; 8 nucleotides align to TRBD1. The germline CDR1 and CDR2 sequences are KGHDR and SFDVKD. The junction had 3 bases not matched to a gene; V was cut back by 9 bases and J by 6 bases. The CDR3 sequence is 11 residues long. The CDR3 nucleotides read TGTGCCACCGGACAGGGCTCCGAGCAGTACTTC. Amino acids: CATGQGSEQYF.

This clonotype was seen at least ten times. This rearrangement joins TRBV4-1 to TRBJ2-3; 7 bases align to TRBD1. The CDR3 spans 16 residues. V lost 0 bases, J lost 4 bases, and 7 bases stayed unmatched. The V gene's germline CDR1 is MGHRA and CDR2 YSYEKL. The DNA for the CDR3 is TGCGCCAGCAGCCAAGAAAGTCAGGGGGTAGCAGATACGCAGTATTTT. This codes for CASSQESQGVADTQYF.

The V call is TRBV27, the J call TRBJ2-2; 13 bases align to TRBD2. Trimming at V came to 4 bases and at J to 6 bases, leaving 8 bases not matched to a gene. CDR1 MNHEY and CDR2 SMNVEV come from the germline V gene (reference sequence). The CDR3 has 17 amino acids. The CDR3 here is CASSSPGLAGESGELFF. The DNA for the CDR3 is TGTGCCAGCAGTTCCCCTGGACTAGCGGGAGAGTCCGGGGAGCTGTTTTTT.

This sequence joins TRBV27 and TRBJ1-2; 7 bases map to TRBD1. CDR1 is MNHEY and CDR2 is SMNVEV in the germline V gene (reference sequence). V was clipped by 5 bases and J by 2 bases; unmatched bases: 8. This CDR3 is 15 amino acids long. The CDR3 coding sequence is TGTGCCAGCAGTACTCTTAGGGACAGCAACTATGGCTACACCTTC. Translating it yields CASSTLRDSNYGYTF.

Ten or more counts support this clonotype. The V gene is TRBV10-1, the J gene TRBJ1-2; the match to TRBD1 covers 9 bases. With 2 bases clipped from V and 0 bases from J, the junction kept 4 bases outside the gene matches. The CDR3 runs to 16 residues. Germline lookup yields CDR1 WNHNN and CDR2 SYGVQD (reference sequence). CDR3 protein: CASSENRGPANYGYTF. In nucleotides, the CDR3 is TGCGCCAGCAGTGAGAACAGGGGGCCAGCTAACTATGGCTACACCTTC.

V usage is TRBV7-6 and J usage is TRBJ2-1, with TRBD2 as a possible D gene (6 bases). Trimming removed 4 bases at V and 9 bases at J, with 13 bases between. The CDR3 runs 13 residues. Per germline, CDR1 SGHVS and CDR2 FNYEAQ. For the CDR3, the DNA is TGTGCCAGCAGCTCGACTAGGGAGACTGAGCAGTTCTTC. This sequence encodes CASSSTRETEQFF.

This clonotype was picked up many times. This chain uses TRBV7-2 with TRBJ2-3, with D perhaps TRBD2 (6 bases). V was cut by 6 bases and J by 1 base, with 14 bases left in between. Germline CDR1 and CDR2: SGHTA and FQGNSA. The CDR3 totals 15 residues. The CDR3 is CASSPGTLRTDTQYF. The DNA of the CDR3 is TGTGCCAGCAGTCCCGGGACTCTACGCACAGATACGCAGTATTTT.

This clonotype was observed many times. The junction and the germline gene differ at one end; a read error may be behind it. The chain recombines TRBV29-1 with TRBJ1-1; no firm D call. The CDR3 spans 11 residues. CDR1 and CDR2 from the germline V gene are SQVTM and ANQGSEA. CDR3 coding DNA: TGCAGCGTCAGGAAGAACTCTGAAGCTTTCTTT. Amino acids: CSVRKNSEAFF.

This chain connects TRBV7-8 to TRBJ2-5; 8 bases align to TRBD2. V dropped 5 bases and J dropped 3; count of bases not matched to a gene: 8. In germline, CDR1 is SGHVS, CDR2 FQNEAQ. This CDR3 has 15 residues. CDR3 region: CASSPNSGVKETQYF. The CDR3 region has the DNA TGTGCCAGCAGCCCAAATAGCGGGGTTAAAGAGACCCAGTACTTC.

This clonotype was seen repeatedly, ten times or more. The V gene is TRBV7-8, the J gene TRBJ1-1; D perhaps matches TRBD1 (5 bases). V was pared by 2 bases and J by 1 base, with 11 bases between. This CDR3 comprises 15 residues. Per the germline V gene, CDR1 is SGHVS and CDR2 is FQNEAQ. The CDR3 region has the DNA TGTGCCAGCAGCTTAAACAGTCAGGGGAACACTGAAGCTTTCTTT. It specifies CASSLNSQGNTEAFF.

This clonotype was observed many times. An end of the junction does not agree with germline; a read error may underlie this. CDR3 in amino acids: CASSPDRARIF. As DNA, the CDR3 is TGTGCCAGCAGTCCTGACAGGGCGAGAATCTTC. The chain employs TRBV2 and TRBJ2-1; 7 bases are a match to TRBD1. Germline assignment: CDR1 SNHLY and CDR2 FYNNEI. This CDR3 has 11 residues. Drawing the rest from reference TRBV2 and TRBJ2-1, the complete variable domain is EPEVTQTPSHQVTQMGQEVILRCVPISNHLYFYWYRQILGQKVEFLVSFYNNEISEKSEIFDDQFSVERPDGSNFTLKIRSTKLEDSAMYFCASSPDRARIFGPGTRLTVL.

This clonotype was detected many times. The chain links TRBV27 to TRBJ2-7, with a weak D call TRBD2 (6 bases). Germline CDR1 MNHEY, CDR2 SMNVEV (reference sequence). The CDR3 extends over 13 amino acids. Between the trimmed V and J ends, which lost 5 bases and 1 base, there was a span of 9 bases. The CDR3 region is CASSPGGSYEQYF. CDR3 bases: TGTGCCAGCAGTCCCGGAGGGTCCTACGAGCAGTACTTC.

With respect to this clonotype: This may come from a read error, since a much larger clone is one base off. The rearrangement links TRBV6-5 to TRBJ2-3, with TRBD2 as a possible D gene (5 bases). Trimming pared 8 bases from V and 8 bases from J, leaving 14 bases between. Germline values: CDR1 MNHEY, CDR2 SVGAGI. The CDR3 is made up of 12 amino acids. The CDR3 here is CASGSREVTQYF. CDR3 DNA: TGTGCCAGCGGGAGCCGAGAGGTTACGCAGTATTTT.

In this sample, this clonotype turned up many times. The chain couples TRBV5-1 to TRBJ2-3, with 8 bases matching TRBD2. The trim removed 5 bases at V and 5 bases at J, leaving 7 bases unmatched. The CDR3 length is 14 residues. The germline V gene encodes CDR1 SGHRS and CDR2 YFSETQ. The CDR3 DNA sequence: TGCGCCAGCAGTCTAACGGGAGGGGAAGATACGCAGTATTTT. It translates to CASSLTGGEDTQYF.

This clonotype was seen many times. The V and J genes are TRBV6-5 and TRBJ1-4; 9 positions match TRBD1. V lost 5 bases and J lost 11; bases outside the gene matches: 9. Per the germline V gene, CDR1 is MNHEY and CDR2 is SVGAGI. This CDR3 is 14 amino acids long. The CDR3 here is CASSPIQGADKLFF. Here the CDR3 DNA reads TGTGCCAGCAGTCCAATACAGGGGGCGGATAAACTGTTTTTT.